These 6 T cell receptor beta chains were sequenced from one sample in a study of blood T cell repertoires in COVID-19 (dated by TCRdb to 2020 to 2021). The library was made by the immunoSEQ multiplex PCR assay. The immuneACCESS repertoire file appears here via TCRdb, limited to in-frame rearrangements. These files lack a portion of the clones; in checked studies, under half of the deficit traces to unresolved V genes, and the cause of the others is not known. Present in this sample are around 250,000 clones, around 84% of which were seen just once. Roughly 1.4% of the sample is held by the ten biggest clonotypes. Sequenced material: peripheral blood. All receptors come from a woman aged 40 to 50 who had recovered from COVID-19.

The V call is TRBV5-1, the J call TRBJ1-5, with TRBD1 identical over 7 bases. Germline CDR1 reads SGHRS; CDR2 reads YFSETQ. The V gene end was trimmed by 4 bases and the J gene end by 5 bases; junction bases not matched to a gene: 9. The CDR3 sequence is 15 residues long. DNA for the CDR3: TGCGCCAGCAGCCTCATGACAGGGAACGATCAGCCCCAGCATTTT. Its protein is CASSLMTGNDQPQHF.

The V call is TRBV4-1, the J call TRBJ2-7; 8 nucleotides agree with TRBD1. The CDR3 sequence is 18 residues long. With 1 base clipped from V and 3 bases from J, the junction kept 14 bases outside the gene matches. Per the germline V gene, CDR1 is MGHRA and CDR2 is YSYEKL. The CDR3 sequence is CASSQVERVGQGRYEQYF. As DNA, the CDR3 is TGCGCCAGCAGCCAAGTTGAGCGAGTCGGACAGGGCCGCTACGAGCAGTACTTC.

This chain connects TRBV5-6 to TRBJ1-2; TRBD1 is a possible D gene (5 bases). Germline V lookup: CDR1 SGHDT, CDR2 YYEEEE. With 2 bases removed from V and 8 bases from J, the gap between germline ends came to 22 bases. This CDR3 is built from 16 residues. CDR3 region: CASSFYWTRRGAGYTF. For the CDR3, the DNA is TGTGCCAGCAGCTTCTACTGGACCCGAAGGGGCGCGGGCTACACCTTC.

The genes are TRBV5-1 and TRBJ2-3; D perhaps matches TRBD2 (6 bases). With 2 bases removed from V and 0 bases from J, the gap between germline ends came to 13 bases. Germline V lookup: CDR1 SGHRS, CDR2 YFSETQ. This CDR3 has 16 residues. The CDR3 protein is CASSFSGTPSTDTQYF. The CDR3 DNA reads TGCGCCAGCAGCTTTTCCGGGACTCCTAGCACAGATACGCAGTATTTT.

CDR3 DNA sequence: TGTGCCAGCAGCCTCCTGACAGGTGGGAACACTGAAGCTTTCTTT. Residues: CASSLLTGGNTEAFF. The chain combines TRBV16 with TRBJ1-1; D may be TRBD1 (6 bases). The V end was cut by 4 bases, the J end by 1 base, with 13 bases between. This CDR3 has 15 residues. CDR1 KGHSY and CDR2 FQNENV come from the germline V gene.

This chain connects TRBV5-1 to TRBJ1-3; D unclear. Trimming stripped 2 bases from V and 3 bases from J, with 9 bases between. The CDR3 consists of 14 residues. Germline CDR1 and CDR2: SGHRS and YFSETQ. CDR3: CASSFGGYGNTIYF. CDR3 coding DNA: TGCGCCAGCAGCTTCGGCGGGTATGGAAACACCATATATTTT.